One TCR beta chain is described in this entry. The antigen is not known. This specimen comes from a study of shared clonotypes between healthy human individuals. Overall study results and limits: Sequencing depth was predicted to influence how clonotypes are shared among donors.

Naive CD8 cells comprised CD45RO-negative, CCR7-positively selected cells, excluding terminally differentiated effector memory CD45RA+ cells. Libraries were prepared by immunoSEQ multiplex PCR; TCRdb keeps only in-frame clonotypes and omits some of them. The table includes 660,000 or so clones, around 96% detected once. The source of this sequence is a woman younger than 45 in good health. Sequenced input: naive CD8+ T cells sorted from blood.

The CDR3 region is CASSSTVAETQYF. The CDR3 nucleotides read TGTGCCAGCAGTTCGACAGTAGCCGAGACCCAGTACTTC. This rearrangement joins TRBV27 to TRBJ2-5; D is perhaps TRBD1 (5 bases). The CDR3 runs 13 residues. Germline V gives CDR1 MNHEY, CDR2 SMNVEV (reference sequence). With 4 bases removed from V and 5 bases from J, the gap between germline ends came to 11 bases.